This T cell receptor (beta chain) was captured by sequencing in a study of cytomegalovirus exposure and HLA in healthy donors (TCRdb year 2017). As for the study more broadly: An earlier analysis of several hundred of the donors reported 250 to 300 Gb of sequence data and more than 90 million unique TCR beta sequences from 150 million to 200 million T cells. An early release covering some 640 HLA-typed donors comprised about 310 gigabases of sequencing data and roughly 86 million unique TCR sequences. The genetic ancestry cluster associated with self-reported Caucasian donors included 81% of the 398 genotyped donors. The study was designed to test whether signatures of past pathogen exposure could be identified by cataloging public T cell receptors. The study profiled the T cell repertoires of hundreds of subjects by immunosequencing and related them to cytomegalovirus serostatus. A separate validation cohort of approximately 130 different subjects was used in addition to the roughly 720-subject first cohort. To predict cytomegalovirus infection status, the study brought together high-throughput TCR immunosequencing, statistical association of individual TCRs with disease status, and machine learning. A later analysis re-examined previously published TCR beta repertoires from more than 550 donors and added high-resolution HLA genotyping to investigate patterns of TCR occurrence. The later analysis used no new phenotypic data to find candidate immune exposures, relying instead on TCR beta sequences and their occurrence across donors. An earlier analysis of fewer than 750 of the donors used high-throughput TCR beta sequencing to judge whether each TCR beta V gene segment behaved as functional or pseudogenic. Donor age, sex, ethnicity and CMV serostatus were compiled alongside the repertoire data. A later genetic analysis took genome-wide SNP genotypes for about 55% of the 666 donors and used that subset as a discovery cohort. Every repertoire in the discovery cohort had been generated on one and the same sequencing platform. Class I and class II HLA loci were covered by the typing at four-digit resolution. The number of donors typed differed by locus, with 629-630 for A, B, C, DRB1 and DQB1, 522 for DQA1, 606 for DPA1, and roughly 450 for DPB1. Because of strong linkage in the cohort, four to six DR-DQ haplotypes were treated as single units for association and clustering. On average, about 240,000 unique TCR beta nucleotide sequences were sequenced per donor among a few hundred genotyped donors of the cohort, with around 19% of those sequences being non-productive. Results and caveats for the whole study, not just this receptor: Most TCR sequences were seen in very few donors, while some public TCRs were found in many individuals. A later analysis reported that several top co-occurrence clusters appeared linked to parvovirus B19, influenza, CMV and Epstein-Barr virus. Because some donors lacked HLA typing at each locus, the association tests relied only on the typed subset. A further reported finding was that TCR beta sequences accurately predicted the HLA-A and HLA-B alleles for most subjects in the first cohort. In a later analysis, HLA-associated TCR beta chains were found to be more clonally expanded and to have lower generation probabilities than equally common non-associated chains. Assigning TCR associations to individual alleles was difficult when HLA alleles, especially DR and DQ, strongly co-occurred. Correlated functional status among segregating V segments might be attributable to linkage disequilibrium, but an unknown experimental factor could not be ruled out. The authors suggested that the approach could potentially be generalized to other disease states and immunological phenotypes. A later genetic analysis associated a missense DCLRE1C variant with V-gene and J-gene trimming of TCR beta chains, and an independent cohort replicated the association. CMV serostatus was the only immune exposure information available for the cohort. The earlier analysis of 587 of the donors excluded roughly 17 rarely observed V segments, including chromosome 9 orphons, because counts were too low. The classifier was reported to diagnose cytomegalovirus status with high specificity and sensitivity in both the original cohort and the validation cohort. The 87-base-pair reads could not distinguish some IMGT-functional V segments, including TRBV6-2 and TRBV6-3, so those segments were excluded. A few of the identified cytomegalovirus-associated TCR beta chains were confirmed in vitro to be specific for cytomegalovirus antigens. In an earlier analysis of approximately 600 of the donors, most TCR beta V segments were observed in productive rearrangements about 90% or about 30% of the time, broadly matching IMGT annotations. A later genetic analysis reported fewer N-insertions in productive TCRs among donors in an Asian-associated ancestry cluster than the roughly 670-donor mean. At a false discovery rate of 0.05, a later analysis linked roughly 17,000 TCR beta sequences to specific HLA alleles. In this cohort, only TCR beta chains were sequenced, and detectable features were limited by the absence of alpha or paired-chain data. The presence/absence analyses assumed that sequencing depth was roughly uniform across donors, and that assumption may not be true. The sequencing pipeline was judged likely to have produced a cluster of highly shared sequence variants as a technical artifact. According to a later analysis, TCR association rates differed among HLA loci, with DRB1 alleles showing the most associated TCRs and HLA-C alleles showing the fewest. The study gave a list of around 170 TCR beta chains associated with cytomegalovirus. According to a later analysis, most CMV-associated TCR beta chains appeared to be HLA-restricted, and the HLA associations seemed to be driven largely by CMV exposure.

The method was the immunoSEQ multiplex PCR assay. For the multiplex PCR, a mixture combining 60 forward primers for TCR Vbeta segments and 13 reverse primers for TCR Jbeta segments was used. The CDR3 region of rearranged TCR beta genes was amplified from genomic DNA with a multiplex PCR assay. Amplified TCR beta libraries were sequenced as 87-base-pair reads on the Illumina HiSeq System. The source study handled its data this way. Across the 670 or so repertoires, a later analysis counted tens of millions of unique TCR beta chains, roughly 11 million of which were shared by at least two donors. Raw reads were error-corrected and collapsed into unique sequences with a nearest-neighbor algorithm that merged closely related sequences to remove PCR and sequencing errors. To assign V, D and J gene segments, CDR3 sequences were aligned to IMGT reference sequences. For a sequence to be retained, a match of at least six nucleotides to both a V gene segment and a J gene segment was required. A rearrangement counted as productive if the CDR3 had no stop codons and remained in frame with V and J, and every other rearrangement counted as non-productive. Following IMGT convention, CDR3 was defined as the stretch from the second conserved V-encoded cysteine to the conserved J-encoded phenylalanine. The earlier analysis of around 640 of the donors excluded sequences that lacked an unambiguous match to a single V gene segment. An earlier analysis of 500 to 700 of the donors classified V segments as functional when productive rearrangements were above 56.7% and as segregating when the standard deviation between donors was above 5%. To diagnose cytomegalovirus status from the catalog of TCR beta chain sequences, a statistical classification framework was built. In a later analysis, TCR nucleotide sequences were compared against IMGT/GENE-DB human TR gene sequences so that V and J genes could be assigned. A later analysis assigned CDR3 sequences and most-parsimonious VDJ recombination scenarios with the TCRdist pipeline. In a later analysis, each TCR beta chain was defined by its CDR3 amino acid sequence together with its V-gene family, and reads lacking a unique V-gene family were excluded. In a later analysis, 450 to 600 highly shared, low-generation-probability nucleotide sequences were removed to address suspected cross-contamination and a sequencing artifact. For each public chain, a later analysis derived a clonal expansion index from normalized ranks of inferred template counts within each repertoire. In a later analysis, generation probabilities were computed with a VDJ recombination model fitted to out-of-frame rearrangements, and the resulting probabilities were checked against IGoR. A later analysis scored TCR-TCR, TCR-HLA and TCR-CMV co-occurrence with hypergeometric tests, applying a repertoire-size bias correction to TCR pairs. To estimate false discovery rates, a later analysis permuted the HLA or CMV assignments 20 times. In a later analysis, co-occurring TCRs were grouped with DBSCAN, and TCRdist sequence similarity was added when clustering was performed within HLA-allele-positive subsets. For co-occurrence clustering, repertoires with fewer than 30,000 or more than 120,000 public chains were excluded, along with roughly five repertoires with anomalous nucleotide sharing. Here the immuneACCESS table is served through TCRdb, limited to in-frame sequences with V and J called. Missing clones are a known gap in these copies; in checked studies unresolved V genes cover under half, and the rest lacks a known reason. The DNA was the basis for D and trimming; V, J and clone size are from that table. The sample has approximately 170,000 clones on record, roughly 77% of them singletons. Of the sample, approximately 4.8% is held by the ten largest clones.

With respect to this clone: Its antigen is not yet known. Base qualities are not provided; no much larger clone lies one nucleotide away.

Sequences PRHDT (CDR1) and FYEKMQ (CDR2) are obtained from the germline V gene (reference sequence). The CDR3 measures 14 amino acids from cysteine to phenylalanine. The retained sequence is limited to the CDR3, 42 bases, with the frame set at the first base. V sheds 5 bases and J sheds 1 base, leaving 11 bases between their ends. In total, 600 or so healthy bone marrow donors made up the cohort. At the time of sampling, all cohort members were nominally healthy, though unrecorded immune exposures were likely present. The donor tested CMV seropositive and was one of the 289 seropositive cohort members. Every donor gave a peripheral blood sample, and the peripheral blood mononuclear cells from that sample were used for TCR beta sequencing. Genomic DNA was extracted from the blood cell samples with the Qiagen DNeasy Blood Extraction Kit.

This receptor was obtained from a man under 40 in good health and CMV-seropositive. The V and J segments used are TRBV13 and TRBJ1-1, with the D gene not confidently named. Sequencing was performed on PBMCs. The sequenced DNA is TGTGCCAGCAGCCAAGGGAGACCGAACACTGAAGCTTTCTTT. This codes for CASSQGRPNTEAFF.